The 17 T cell receptor beta chains reported below all come from one sample, sequenced in a study of T cells after yellow fever vaccination. TCRdb recomputed calls from the 5' RACE reads with MiXCR, one row per CDR3 protein. The sample has over 110,000 distinct CDR3 sequences; roughly 8.2% are singletons. Material: CD4+ T cells sorted from PBMCs, obtained 5 days after the yellow fever booster vaccination. The receptor source for this set is a man aged 30 to 45 who received the YFV17D yellow fever vaccine.

The rearrangement uses TRBV5-4 and TRBJ2-2, with TRBD2 matching 7 bases. From germline, CDR1 is SGHNT and CDR2 YYREEE (reference sequence). V was clipped by 2 bases and J by 7 bases; unmatched bases: 8. This CDR3 is 15 amino acids long. The CDR3 DNA reads TGTGCCAGCAGCTTTCAACCCACGGGGGGCGGGGAGCTGTTTTTT. This sequence encodes CASSFQPTGGGELFF.

This clonotype came up many times. The chain links TRBV12-3 or TRBV12-4 to TRBJ1-1; D uncertain. Trimming cost V 6 bases and J 8 bases, with 13 bases left between them. The CDR3 contains 12 residues. The CDR3 bases are TGTGCCAGCAGCCCAACCAGAACAGAAGCTTTCTTT. Translated, it gives CASSPTRTEAFF.

In its sample, this clonotype was seen a few times. The chain carries TRBV4-3 and TRBJ2-3, with D perhaps being TRBD1 or TRBD2 (6 bases each). CDR3 length equals 15 residues. The V end lost 1 base, the J end lost 6 bases, and 14 bases lay between the germline ends. The germline V gene encodes CDR1 LGHNA and CDR2 YSLEER. The CDR3 coding sequence is TGCGCCAGCAGCCAAGTCGCCGGGGGCGTTGATACGCAGTATTTT. The encoded protein is CASSQVAGGVDTQYF.

This clonotype has at least ten counts. The CDR3 DNA sequence: TGCAGTGCTAGAGTTCGGGGCACCTCCTACGAGCAGTACTTC. It specifies CSARVRGTSYEQYF. V usage is TRBV20-1 and J usage is TRBJ2-7; D may correspond to TRBD1 or TRBD2 (5 bases each). V was shortened by 1 base and J by 0 bases, with 10 bases between the two germline ends. This CDR3 is 14 amino acids long. Germline V gives CDR1 DFQATT, CDR2 SNEGSKA (reference sequence).

This clonotype was recorded a few times. The chain employs TRBV9 and TRBJ2-1; 14 bases agree with TRBD2. The CDR3 spans 15 residues. J was trimmed by 10 bases and V by 2 bases; bases with no gene match: 5. Germline V gene data show CDR1 as SGDLS and CDR2 as YYNGEE. Here the CDR3 DNA reads TGTGCCAGCAGCGTGGGACTAGCGGGAGCGGGGGAGCAGTTCTTC. This encodes CASSVGLAGAGEQFF.

This clonotype was counted between two and nine times. The chain has TRBV20-1 and TRBJ1-4, with unresolved D. The CDR3 spans 17 residues. V was shortened by 1 base and J by 5 bases, with 20 bases between the two germline ends. Germline CDR1 reads DFQATT; CDR2 reads SNEGSKA (reference sequence). The CDR3 sequence is CSARAKRAGSINEKLFF. The CDR3, as DNA: TGCAGTGCTAGAGCTAAGCGTGCTGGGTCAATCAATGAAAAACTGTTTTTT.

Only a few counts were recorded for this clonotype. J is TRBJ1-6 and V is TRBV30; TRBD1 is a possible D gene (5 bases). CDR1 and CDR2 (germline): GTSNPN, SVGIG (reference sequence). CDR3 size: 13 residues. V was shortened by 3 bases and J by 7 bases, with 10 bases between the two germline ends. The CDR3 here is CAWRQDKNSPLHF. The DNA for the CDR3 is TGTGCCTGGAGGCAGGACAAGAATTCACCCCTCCACTTT. The whole variable domain, filled in from reference TRBV30 and TRBJ1-6, reads SQTIHQWPATLVQPVGSPLSLECTVEGTSNPNLYWYRQAAGRGLQLLFYSVGIGQISSEVPQNLSASRPQDRQFILSSKKLLLSDSGFYLCAWRQDKNSPLHFGNGTRLTVT.

The table lists this clonotype with many counts. The J gene is TRBJ2-5, the V gene TRBV20-1; 8 bases line up with TRBD2. The germline CDR1 and CDR2 sequences are DFQATT and SNEGSKA (reference sequence). V shed 7 bases and J 2 bases; nucleotides not matched to a gene: 12. The CDR3 contains 15 residues. The CDR3 region is CSVITPGGFQETQYF. The CDR3 coding sequence is TGCAGTGTCATAACGCCGGGGGGGTTTCAAGAGACCCAGTACTTC.

In this sample, this clonotype turned up a few times. V is TRBV7-2 and J is TRBJ2-3; 10 bases line up with TRBD2. V gave up 8 bases and J gave up 3 bases; unmatched junction bases: 5. The germline CDR1 and CDR2 sequences are SGHTA and FQGNSA. The length of the CDR3 is 14 residues. CDR3 protein: CASLTSGMTDTQYF. Here the CDR3 DNA reads TGTGCCAGCCTCACTAGCGGGATGACAGATACGCAGTATTTT.

This clonotype was counted ten times or more. CDR3 residues: CASSIRWQGVQPGELFF. As DNA, the CDR3 is TGTGCCAGTAGTATAAGATGGCAGGGGGTTCAGCCCGGGGAGCTGTTTTTT. The rearrangement joins TRBV19 to TRBJ2-2; 7 nucleotides match TRBD1. The CDR3 is 17 amino acids. Germline loops: CDR1 LNHDA, CDR2 SQIVND (reference sequence). After removal of 2 bases from V and 6 bases from J, the junction contained 12 bases not matched to a gene.

This clonotype appeared many times. The V gene is TRBV6-5, the J gene TRBJ2-5; tentatively, D is TRBD1 (5 bases). The V gene's germline CDR1 is MNHEY and CDR2 SVGAGI. V lost 2 bases and J lost 2, with 9 bases in between. CDR3 length: 14 residues. The CDR3 nucleotides are TGTGCCAGCAGTTACAACAGGAATCAAGAGACCCAGTACTTC. Translated, it gives CASSYNRNQETQYF.

This clonotype appeared many times. V is TRBV10-3 and J is TRBJ2-5; 7 bases line up with TRBD2. V shed 6 bases, J shed 1 base, and the junction held 2 bases outside the gene matches. CDR3 length: 13 amino acids. Germline CDR1 reads ENHRY; CDR2 reads SYGVKD. The CDR3, as DNA: TGTGCCATCAGAGCGGGACCCCAAGAGACCCAGTACTTC. Translated, it gives CAIRAGPQETQYF.

This clonotype was observed many times. The chain couples TRBV7-9 to TRBJ1-3, with TRBD1 matching over 11 bases. The CDR3 is made up of 14 amino acids. CDR1 and CDR2 from the germline V gene are SEHNR and FQNEAQ (reference sequence). The V gene end was trimmed by 5 bases and the J gene end by 8 bases; junction bases not matched to a gene: 5. CDR3 DNA sequence: TGTGCCAGCAGCAGCCCGGGACAGGGGGACACCATATATTTT. It translates to CASSSPGQGDTIYF.

To note about this clonotype: A much larger clone lies a single base off, so this may be a read error. The chain couples TRBV20-1 to TRBJ2-7; possible D gene TRBD1, 6 bases. The end of the DNA aligns better with TRBJ2-1, so the J call may be wrong. Per germline, CDR1 DFQATT and CDR2 SNEGSKA (reference sequence). CDR3 length: 11 amino acids. This chain's CDR3 is CSASRQGQQFF. The CDR3 DNA follows: TGCAGTGCTAGTAGGCAGGGGCAGCAGTTCTTC.

At least ten counts were recorded for this clonotype. In DNA form, the CDR3 reads TGTGCCAGCAGTTCCGAAGGTATTAGCAATCAGCCCCAGCATTTT. It translates to CASSSEGISNQPQHF. This chain uses TRBV12-3 or TRBV12-4 with TRBJ1-5, with no clear D. The CDR3 has 15 residues. V dropped 4 bases and J dropped 0 bases, with 10 bases sitting between them.

This clonotype was seen many times. The rearrangement joins TRBV5-1 to TRBJ2-5; 9 bases map to TRBD1. The V gene end was trimmed by 6 bases and the J gene end by 2 bases; junction bases not matched to a gene: 5. This CDR3 comprises 14 residues. Germline V gene data show CDR1 as SGHRS and CDR2 as YFSETQ. CDR3 sequence: CASTTGQGQETQYF. The CDR3 DNA sequence: TGCGCCAGCACAACGGGACAGGGTCAAGAGACCCAGTACTTC.

This clonotype turned up a few times. This sequence joins TRBV7-2 and TRBJ2-3; D remains ambiguous. The CDR3 loop spans 13 amino acids. Germline assignment: CDR1 SGHTA and CDR2 FQGNSA. The V and J ends lost 5 bases and 2 bases respectively, with 8 bases between them. As DNA, the CDR3 is TGTGCCAGCAGCCCCCCACCCACAGATACGCAGTATTTT. The encoded protein is CASSPPPTDTQYF.